What follows is one T cell receptor beta chain and its context. This record comes from a study of long-term antiretroviral therapy in people with HIV. Deletions cut 2 bases from V and 8 bases from J, with 9 bases between. CDR3 size: 13 residues. Germline CDR1 is MNHNY and CDR2 is SVGAGI (reference sequence). Researchers ran immunoSEQ v3.0 at survey level. The protocol was immunoSEQ multiplex PCR, while the TCRdb copy is restricted to in-frame clones and leaves out a portion. Of about 31,000 clones detected, 70% to 90% appear once; the ten largest clones hold roughly 3.5%. The chain is built from TRBV6-6 and TRBJ1-4; no definite D call. This sequence originates from a man between 18 and 29 years old with HIV. The sample in question was unsorted PBMCs, obtained 0.8 years before starting antiretroviral therapy. Here the CDR3 reads CASSYVLLEKLFF. The CDR3 nucleotides read TGTGCCAGCAGTTACGTTTTATTAGAAAAACTGTTTTTT.